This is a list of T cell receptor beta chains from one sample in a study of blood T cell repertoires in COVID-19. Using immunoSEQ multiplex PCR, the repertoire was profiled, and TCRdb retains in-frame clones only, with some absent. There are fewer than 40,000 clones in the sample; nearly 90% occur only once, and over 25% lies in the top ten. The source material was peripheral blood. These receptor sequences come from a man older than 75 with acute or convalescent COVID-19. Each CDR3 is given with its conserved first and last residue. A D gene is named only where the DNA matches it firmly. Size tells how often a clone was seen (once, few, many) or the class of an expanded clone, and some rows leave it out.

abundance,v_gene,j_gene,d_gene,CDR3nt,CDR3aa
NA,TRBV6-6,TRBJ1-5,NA,TGTGCCAGCAGAACCTCAGGGGTCGTAGCCCAGCATTTT,CASRTSGVVAQHF
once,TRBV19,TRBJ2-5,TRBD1,TGTGCCAGTAGTATCAGGGCAGGGGGCCGGGAGACCCAGTACTTC,CASSIRAGGRETQYF
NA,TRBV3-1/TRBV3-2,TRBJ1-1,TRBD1,TGTGCCAGCAGCCAAACAGGGGGGAACACTGAAGCTTTCTTT,CASSQTGGNTEAFF
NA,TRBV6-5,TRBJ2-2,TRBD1,TGTGCCAGCAGTATTGGACAGGGTAATATCGGGGAGCTGTTTTTT,CASSIGQGNIGELFF
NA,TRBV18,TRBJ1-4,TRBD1,TGTGCCAGCTCCGCTTGGACAGGGATCGAAAAACTGTTTTTT,CASSAWTGIEKLFF
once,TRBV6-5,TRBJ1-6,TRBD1,TGTGCCAGCAGTTACTCGAGGGGACAGGGGTCACCCCTCCACTTT,CASSYSRGQGSPLHF
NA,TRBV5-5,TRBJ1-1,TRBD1,TGTGCCAGCAGCCCCTACACGAGGGGGCAGGGCACTGAAGCTTTCTTT,CASSPYTRGQGTEAFF
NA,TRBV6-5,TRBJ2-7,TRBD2,TGTGCCAGCAGTTACTCGTCTAGCGGGAGCGAGCAGTACTTC,CASSYSSSGSEQYF
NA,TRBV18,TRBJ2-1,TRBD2,TGTGCCAGCTCACCTGGTGGCGGGAGGGTCTACAATGAGCAGTTCTTC,CASSPGGGRVYNEQFF
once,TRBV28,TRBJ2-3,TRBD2,TGTGCCAGCAGGCCTAGCGGTAGCACAGATACGCAGTATTTT,CASRPSGSTDTQYF
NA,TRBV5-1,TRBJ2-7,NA,TGCGCCAGCAGCGTGACAGGTCCTGAATTAGGTGTGCAGTACTTC,CASSVTGPELGVQYF
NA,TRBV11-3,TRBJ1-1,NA,TGTGCCAGTCGGAGGGAGAACACTGAAGCTTTCTTT,CASRRENTEAFF
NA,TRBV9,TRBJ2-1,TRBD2,TGTGCCAGCAGCGTAGTCCCCGGGGTAGCGGGGTACAATGAGCAGTTCTTC,CASSVVPGVAGYNEQFF
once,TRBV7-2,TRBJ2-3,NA,TGTGCCAGCAGCCAATTTGGCAAAGATACGCAGTATTTT,CASSQFGKDTQYF
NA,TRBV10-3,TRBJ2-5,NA,TGTGCCAGCGGGGCCGAACGGGAGACCCAGTACTTC,CASGAERETQYF
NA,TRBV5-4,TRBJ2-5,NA,TGTGCCAGCAGCCCACCCCCGGGGGGCCCAGGGACCCAGTACTTC,CASSPPPGGPGTQYF
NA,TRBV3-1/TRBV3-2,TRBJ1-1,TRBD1,TGTGCCAGCAGCCAAGGACAGGGGGCCACTGAAGCTTTCTTT,CASSQGQGATEAFF
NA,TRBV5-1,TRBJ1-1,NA,TGCGCCAGCACCCGGACAGACCCCCTGAACACTGAAGCTTTCTTT,CASTRTDPLNTEAFF
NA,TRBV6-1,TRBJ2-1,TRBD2,TGTGCCAGCAGTGAAGGACTAGCGGGAGTCTACAATGAGCAGTTCTTC,CASSEGLAGVYNEQFF
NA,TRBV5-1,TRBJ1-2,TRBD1,TGCGCCAGCCGACCCTCGGGACAGAATTGGGGCCCCTATGGCTACACCTTC,CASRPSGQNWGPYGYTF
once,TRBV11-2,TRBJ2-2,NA,TGTGCCAGCAGCTTAAGGGGCCCCGGCGACACCGGGGAGCTGTTTTTT,CASSLRGPGDTGELFF
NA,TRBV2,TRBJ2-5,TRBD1,TGTGCCCAACCAGGGGGTGAGACCCAGTACTTC,CAQPGGETQYF
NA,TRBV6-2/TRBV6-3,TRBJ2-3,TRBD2,TGTGCCAGCAGCCAGACTAGCGGGAGAGGTACGCAGTATTTT,CASSQTSGRGTQYF